These 15 T cell receptor beta chains share one sample of origin, sequenced in a study of beta chain features in type 1 diabetes. Study-level findings and limits: Shortening of TCRB CDR3s, moderate but significant, appeared in all four CD4+ subsets of Type 1 diabetes patients.

Which antigens these TCRs recognize remains unknown. Expressed TCRB transcripts were sequenced after all isolated RNA was converted to cDNA. TCRdb's copy holds only in-frame clones and misses some; the assay was immunoSEQ multiplex PCR. The sample has some 360,000 clones; around 10% are singletons. The sequenced material came from central memory CD4+ T cells from blood. The receptors stem from a man aged 25 to 40 with type 1 diabetes.

This clone has a handful of counts. The V gene is TRBV18, the J gene TRBJ2-7; a possible D gene is TRBD1 (6 bases). This CDR3 has 15 residues. Germline V gene lookup returns CDR1 KGHSH and CDR2 LQKENI. Trimming took off 6 bases at V and 2 bases at J, with 17 bases between the two ends. The CDR3 DNA reads TGTGCCAGCTCGCAATTTCGGGACAACACCTACGAGCAGTACTTC. It is translated as CASSQFRDNTYEQYF.

The chain is built from TRBV11-2 and TRBJ2-3, with D unclear. The germline V gene encodes CDR1 SGHAT and CDR2 FQNNGV. Trimming pared 3 bases from V and 2 bases from J, leaving 6 bases between. This CDR3 is built from 13 residues. CDR3 coding DNA: TGTGCCAGCAGCTTCATCGCCACAGATACGCAGTATTTT. Translating it yields CASSFIATDTQYF.

A few counts support this clone. The V and J genes are TRBV10-3 and TRBJ2-3, with D perhaps TRBD1 or TRBD2 (5 bases each). The V end lost 1 base, the J end lost 6 bases, and 8 bases lay between the germline ends. Germline CDR1 reads ENHRY; CDR2 reads SYGVKD. CDR3 length equals 13 residues. Written as DNA, the CDR3 is TGTGCCATCAGTGAGTTGGGGACCGATACGCAGTATTTT. Its translation: CAISELGTDTQYF.

This chain links TRBV6-6 with TRBJ2-1; D not certain. CDR1 is MNHNY, CDR2 SVGAGI, per germline (reference sequence). V was pared by 6 bases and J by 3 bases, with 9 bases between. This CDR3 contains 13 residues. CDR3 bases: TGTGCCAGCAGCGGCGGTAACTACAATGAGCAGTTCTTC. Translated: CASSGGNYNEQFF.

This clone occurred a few times. The chain joins TRBV9 to TRBJ2-5, with D maybe TRBD1 (6 bases). Between the trimmed V and J ends, which lost 4 bases and 4 bases, there was a span of 11 bases. Germline CDR1 reads SGDLS; CDR2 reads YYNGEE. The CDR3 is made up of 13 amino acids. The CDR3 region has the DNA TGTGCCAGCAGCCGCAGGGGTTCAGAGACCCAGTACTTC. It yields the protein CASSRRGSETQYF.

A remark on this clone: The same CDR3 also results from other DNA sequences found in this sample. The chain employs TRBV18 and TRBJ2-5, with D maybe TRBD1 (6 bases). Germline assignment: CDR1 KGHSH and CDR2 LQKENI. V lost 0 bases, J lost 2 bases, and 7 bases lay in between. The CDR3 sequence is 14 residues long. The CDR3 nucleotides read TGTGCCAGCTCACCACCACAGGGACAAGAGACCCAGTACTTC. This codes for CASSPPQGQETQYF. The full variable domain, completed using reference TRBV18 and TRBJ2-5, is NAGVMQNPRHLVRRRGQEARLRCSPMKGHSHVYWYRQLPEEGLKFMVYLQKENIIDESGMPKERFSAEFPKEGPSILRIQQVVRGDSAAYFCASSPPQGQETQYFGPGTRLLVL.

This clone showed up just a few times. J is TRBJ1-1 and V is TRBV10-1; tentative D call: TRBD1 (6 bases). Germline V gives CDR1 WNHNN, CDR2 SYGVQD (reference sequence). V dropped 5 bases and J dropped 5 bases, with 15 bases sitting between them. The CDR3 covers 14 residues. The CDR3 DNA reads as TGCGCCAGCAGTAGGGGGGATCTGAGTACTGAAGCTTTCTTT. It yields the protein CASSRGDLSTEAFF.

This clone has a handful of counts. At one end, the junction sequence differs from germline, possibly due to a read error. V and J are TRBV10-3 and TRBJ2-7; possibly TRBD1 for D (6 bases). CDR1 is ENHRY, CDR2 SYGVKD, per germline. The CDR3 loop spans 13 amino acids. In DNA form, the CDR3 reads TGTGCCAGCAGTAGGACAGCCCGCTACGAGCAGTACTTC. Translation: CASSRTARYEQYF.

V and J are TRBV11-1 and TRBJ2-7; weak D call: TRBD1 (6 bases). Deletions cut 3 bases from V and 2 bases from J, with 8 bases between. The germline V gene has CDR1 SGHAT and CDR2 FQDESV (reference sequence). There are 13 residues in the CDR3. DNA of the CDR3: TGTGCCAGCAGCTTGGGACATGCCTACGAGCAGTACTTC. Protein product: CASSLGHAYEQYF. The full variable domain, its missing parts supplied by reference TRBV11-1 and TRBJ2-7, is EAEVAQSPRYKITEKSQAVAFWCDPISGHATLYWYRQILGQGPELLVQFQDESVVDDSQLPKDRFSAERLKGVDSTLKIQPAELGDSAMYLCASSLGHAYEQYFGPGTRLTVT.

The table lists this clone with a few counts. V and J are TRBV6-4 and TRBJ2-3; perhaps TRBD1 as D (6 bases). CDR3 size: 16 residues. In germline, CDR1 is MRHNA, CDR2 SNTAGT. With 0 bases removed from V and 1 base from J, the gap between germline ends came to 11 bases. This CDR3 is CASSDSNRAGTDTQYF. CDR3 bases: TGTGCCAGCAGTGACTCGAACAGGGCCGGCACAGATACGCAGTATTTT.

This clone was seen a few times. The chain joins TRBV28 to TRBJ2-7, with 7 bases identical to TRBD1. V was clipped by 5 bases and J by 9 bases; unmatched bases: 10. The CDR3 is made up of 13 amino acids. The germline gives CDR1 MDHEN, CDR2 SYDVKM. The CDR3 DNA reads as TGTGCCAGCAGTCCGAGCGACAGGGTCGGGCAGTACTTC. Its protein is CASSPSDRVGQYF.

The rearrangement uses TRBV6-5 and TRBJ2-7; D is unresolved. Germline V gives CDR1 MNHEY, CDR2 SVGAGI. Trimming cost V 3 bases and J 1 base, with 16 bases left between them. The CDR3 is made up of 16 amino acids. The chain's CDR3 is CASSYLGSGRSYEQYF. Here the CDR3 DNA reads TGTGCCAGCAGTTATTTAGGATCCGGGCGATCCTACGAGCAGTACTTC.

This rearrangement joins TRBV28 to TRBJ2-1, with 9 bases matching TRBD2. Trimming at V came to 5 bases and at J to 2 bases, leaving 7 bases not matched to a gene. The CDR3 consists of 16 residues. Germline assignment: CDR1 MDHEN and CDR2 SYDVKM. The CDR3 is CASSPSSGNTYNEQFF. The CDR3 coding sequence is TGTGCCAGCAGTCCCTCTAGCGGGAACACCTACAATGAGCAGTTCTTC.

This sequence joins TRBV9 and TRBJ2-1; D gene unclear. The ends were cut back, 3 bases at V and 12 bases at J, with 22 bases in the middle. Germline CDR1 reads SGDLS; CDR2 reads YYNGEE. The CDR3 contains 15 residues. The CDR3 sequence is CASSEDGLSMRVQFF. In DNA, the CDR3 is TGTGCCAGCAGCGAGGACGGCCTATCAATGCGAGTGCAGTTCTTC.

The chain recombines TRBV27 with TRBJ2-2; 14 bases align to TRBD2. Germline CDR1 MNHEY, CDR2 SMNVEV (reference sequence). The CDR3 sequence is 16 residues long. V shed 6 bases and J 7 bases; nucleotides not matched to a gene: 7. CDR3 sequence reads: CASSPGLAGGGGELFF. The CDR3 DNA is TGTGCCAGCAGCCCCGGACTAGCGGGAGGCGGCGGGGAGCTGTTTTTT.